The TCR beta chain under discussion was sequenced for a study of cytomegalovirus exposure and HLA in healthy donors. The CDR3 is 17 amino acids. In germline, CDR1 is SGHTA, CDR2 FQGNSA. V dropped 5 bases and J dropped 0; count of bases not matched to a gene: 6. Whole-study results and caveats: According to a later analysis, donors in an Asian-associated ancestry cluster reportedly had fewer N-insertions than the roughly 720-donor mean. The study labeled 150 to 200 TCR beta chains cytomegalovirus-associated. The study carried out a later analysis of TCR beta sequences. It associated 16,951 of them with specific HLA alleles at a false discovery rate of 0.05. A few chains tied to CMV proved CMV antigen-specific in vitro.

Only a few counts were recorded for this clone. Its target is not known. The PCR had 60 Vbeta and 13 Jbeta primers. Only in-frame clones appear in the TCRdb table, and some are missing; sequencing was by immunoSEQ multiplex PCR. The table shows under 100,000 clones, with 77% occurring only once. The V call is TRBV7-2, the J call TRBJ2-1; the match to TRBD1 covers 11 bases. Sequences were obtained from PBMCs. This sequence was found in a boy between 10 and 17 years old in good health and CMV-seronegative. This chain's CDR3 is CASSTGTGGSSYNEQFF. CDR3 sequence (DNA): TGTGCCAGCAGCACCGGGACAGGGGGTAGCTCCTACAATGAGCAGTTCTTC. The full variable domain, rest sourced from reference TRBV7-2 and TRBJ2-1, is GAGVSQSPSNKVTEKGKDVELRCDPISGHTALYWYRQSLGQGLEFLIYFQGNSAPDKSGLPSDRFSAERTGGSVSTLTIQRTQQEDSAVYLCASSTGTGGSSYNEQFFGPGTRLTVL.